This T cell receptor delta chain was sequenced during a study of gamma-delta T cells after stem cell transplantation. TCRdb reanalyzed the RT-PCR reads using CATT. The sample holds under 750 delta-chain clones, under 25% seen once. Germline trimming cut 0 bases from V and 1 base from J; bases unmatched to any gene: 4. This CDR3 is built from 15 residues. Germline CDR1 is GEAIGNYY and CDR2 is EKD. By frequency in the sample, this clone is large. The chain recombines TRDV2 with TRDJ1, with 7 bases identical to TRDD3. Sequencing was done on a sample of gamma-delta T cells. The clonotype originates from a human donor. It is not recorded whose cells these are; they may come from a transplant donor. The CDR3 spells CACDTLGATTDKLIF. In nucleotides, the CDR3 is TGTGCCTGTGACACCCTGGGGGCAACCACCGATAAACTCATCTTT.